This TCR beta chain appears in the sequencing data of a study of shared clonotypes between healthy human individuals. V was pared by 4 bases and J by 4 bases, with 21 bases between. The germline V gene encodes CDR1 SGHNT and CDR2 YYREEE (reference sequence). The CDR3 contains 16 residues. The healthy adult donors were HIV-negative and reported no recent acute infections or vaccinations. This was a deep-level run. Repertoires were generated with immunoSEQ multiplex PCR, while TCRdb's copy carries only in-frame clones and drops some. The repertoire holds about 960,000 clones, with more than 75% as singletons.

This TCR came from a man younger than 30 in good health. Sequenced: memory CD4+ T cells sorted from blood. The subset was: CD45RA-negative fraction. This rearrangement joins TRBV5-4 to TRBJ2-7; D is perhaps TRBD2 (6 bases). The DNA of the CDR3 is TGTGCCAGCAGCCTAGACCGGGACTCCTGTGGGTACGAGCAGTACTTC. It codes for CASSLDRDSCGYEQYF.